This note documents a single TCR beta chain sequence. The data are from a study of Ad26.COV2.S vaccination and SARS-CoV-2 variants. Treatment given: over 15 received Ad26.COV2.S at low or high dose, single or two shots; about 5 received placebo; per-sample allocation not given. All samples were drawn on day 63, counting from the first vaccine or placebo injection. Produced via immunoSEQ multiplex PCR; TCRdb's table is partial and in-frame only. Found here are hundreds of thousands of clones, around 86% of them singletons; the top ten hold more than 3%. The receptor's source is a person aged 18-65 years who received the Ad26.COV2.S COVID-19 vaccine or a placebo. The sample consisted of peripheral blood, taken in a trial of Ad26.COV2.S vaccine versus placebo.

CDR3 nucleotides: TGTGCCACCAGCAGAGATAGCTCGGGGGCGCGACCCCAGCATTTT. Its protein is CATSRDSSGARPQHF. This sequence joins TRBV15 and TRBJ1-5; tentative D call: TRBD1 (6 bases). The V end was cut by 0 bases, the J end by 10 bases, with 16 bases between. The CDR3 length is 15 residues. The germline V gene encodes CDR1 LNHNV and CDR2 YYDKDF (reference sequence). Drawing the rest from reference TRBV15 and TRBJ1-5, the complete variable domain is DAMVIQNPRYQVTQFGKPVTLSCSQTLNHNVMYWYQQKSSQAPKLLFHYYDKDFNNEADTPDNFQSRRPNTSFCFLDIRSPGLGDTAMYLCATSRDSSGARPQHFGDGTRLSIL.